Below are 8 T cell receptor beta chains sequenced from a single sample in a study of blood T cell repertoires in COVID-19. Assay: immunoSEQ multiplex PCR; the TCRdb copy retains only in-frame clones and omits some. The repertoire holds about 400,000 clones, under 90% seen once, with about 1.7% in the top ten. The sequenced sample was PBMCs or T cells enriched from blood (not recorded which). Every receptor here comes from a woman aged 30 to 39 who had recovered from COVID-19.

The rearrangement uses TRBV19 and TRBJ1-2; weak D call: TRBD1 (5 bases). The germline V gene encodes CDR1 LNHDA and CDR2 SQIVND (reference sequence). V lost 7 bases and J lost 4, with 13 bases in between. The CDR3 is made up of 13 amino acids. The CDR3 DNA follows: TGTGCCAGTACCACGGGGGAGCCCTATGGCTACACCTTC. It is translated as CASTTGEPYGYTF.

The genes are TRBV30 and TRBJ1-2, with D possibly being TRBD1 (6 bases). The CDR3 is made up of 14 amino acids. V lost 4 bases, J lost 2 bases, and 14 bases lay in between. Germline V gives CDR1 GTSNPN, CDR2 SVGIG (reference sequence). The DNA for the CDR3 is TGTGCCTGGAAAATGAGCAGGGGAAACTATGGCTACACCTTC. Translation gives CAWKMSRGNYGYTF.

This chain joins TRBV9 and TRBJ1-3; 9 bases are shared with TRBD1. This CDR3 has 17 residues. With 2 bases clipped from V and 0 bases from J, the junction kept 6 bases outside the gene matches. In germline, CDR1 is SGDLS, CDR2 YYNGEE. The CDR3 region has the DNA TGTGCCAGCAGCGTGGGGACAGGGCTACTCTCTGGAAACACCATATATTTT. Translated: CASSVGTGLLSGNTIYF.

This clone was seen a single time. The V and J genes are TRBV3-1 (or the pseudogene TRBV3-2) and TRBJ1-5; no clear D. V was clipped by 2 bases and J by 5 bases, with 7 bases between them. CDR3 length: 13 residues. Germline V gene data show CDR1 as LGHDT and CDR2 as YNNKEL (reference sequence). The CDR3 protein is CASSQFRDQPQHF. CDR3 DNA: TGTGCCAGCAGCCAATTCCGGGATCAGCCCCAGCATTTT.

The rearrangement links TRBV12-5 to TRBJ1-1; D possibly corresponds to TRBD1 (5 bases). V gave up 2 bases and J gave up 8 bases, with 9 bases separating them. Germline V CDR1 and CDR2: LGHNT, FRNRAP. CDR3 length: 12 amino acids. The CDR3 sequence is CASGLLRQEAFF. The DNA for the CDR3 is TGTGCTAGTGGTTTGCTTCGACAGGAAGCTTTCTTT.

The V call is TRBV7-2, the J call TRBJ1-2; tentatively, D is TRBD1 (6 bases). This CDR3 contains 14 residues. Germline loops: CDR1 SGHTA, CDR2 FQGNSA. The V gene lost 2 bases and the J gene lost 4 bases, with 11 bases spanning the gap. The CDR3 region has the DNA TGTGCCAGCAGCTTACGTAGGACAGCCTATGGCTACACCTTC. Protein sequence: CASSLRRTAYGYTF.

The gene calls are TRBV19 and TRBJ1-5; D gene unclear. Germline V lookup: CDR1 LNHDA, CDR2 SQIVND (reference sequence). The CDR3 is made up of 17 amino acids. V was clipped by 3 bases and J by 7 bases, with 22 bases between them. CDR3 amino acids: CASSISILGFSDQPQHF. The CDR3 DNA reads TGTGCCAGTAGTATCTCTATTTTGGGCTTTTCCGACCAGCCCCAGCATTTT.

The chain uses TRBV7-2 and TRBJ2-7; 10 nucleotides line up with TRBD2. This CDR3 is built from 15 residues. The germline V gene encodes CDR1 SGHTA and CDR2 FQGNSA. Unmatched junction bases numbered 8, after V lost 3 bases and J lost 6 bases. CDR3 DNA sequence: TGTGCCAGCAGCTTGGAGCGGGGGGGCCTGGGCGAGCAGTACTTC. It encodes CASSLERGGLGEQYF. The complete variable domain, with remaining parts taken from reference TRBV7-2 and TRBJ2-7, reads GAGVSQSPSNKVTEKGKDVELRCDPISGHTALYWYRQSLGQGLEFLIYFQGNSAPDKSGLPSDRFSAERTGGSVSTLTIQRTQQEDSAVYLCASSLERGGLGEQYFGPGTRLTVT.